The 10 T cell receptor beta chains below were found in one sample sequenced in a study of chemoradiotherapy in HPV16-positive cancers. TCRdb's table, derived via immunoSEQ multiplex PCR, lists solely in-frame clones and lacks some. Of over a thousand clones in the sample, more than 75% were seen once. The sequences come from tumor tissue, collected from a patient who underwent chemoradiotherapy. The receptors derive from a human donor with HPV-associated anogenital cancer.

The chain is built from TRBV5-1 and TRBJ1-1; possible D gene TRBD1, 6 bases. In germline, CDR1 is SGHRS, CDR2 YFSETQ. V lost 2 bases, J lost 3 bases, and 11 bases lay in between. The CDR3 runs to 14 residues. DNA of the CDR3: TGCGCCAGCAGCTTACTACAGGGAGACACTGAAGCTTTCTTT. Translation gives CASSLLQGDTEAFF.

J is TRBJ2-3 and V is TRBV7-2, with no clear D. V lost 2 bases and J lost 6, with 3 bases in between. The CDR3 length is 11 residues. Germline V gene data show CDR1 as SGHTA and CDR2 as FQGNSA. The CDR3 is CASSLTDTQYF. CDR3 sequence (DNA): TGTGCCAGCAGCTTAACGGATACGCAGTATTTT.

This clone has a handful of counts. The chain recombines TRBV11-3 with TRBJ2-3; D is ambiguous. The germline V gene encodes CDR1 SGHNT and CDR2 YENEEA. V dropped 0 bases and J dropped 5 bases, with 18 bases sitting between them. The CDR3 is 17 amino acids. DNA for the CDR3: TGTGCCAGCAGCTTAGAGGGCCTATTCGGACCGGGAGATACGCAGTATTTT. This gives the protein CASSLEGLFGPGDTQYF.

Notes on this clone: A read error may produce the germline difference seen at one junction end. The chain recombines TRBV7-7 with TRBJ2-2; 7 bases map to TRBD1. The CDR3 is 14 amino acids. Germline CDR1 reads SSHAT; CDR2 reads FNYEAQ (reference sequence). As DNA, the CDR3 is TGTGCTAGCAGCGCAACAGGGGTGGTCGGGGAGCTGTTTTTT. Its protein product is CASSATGVVGELFF.

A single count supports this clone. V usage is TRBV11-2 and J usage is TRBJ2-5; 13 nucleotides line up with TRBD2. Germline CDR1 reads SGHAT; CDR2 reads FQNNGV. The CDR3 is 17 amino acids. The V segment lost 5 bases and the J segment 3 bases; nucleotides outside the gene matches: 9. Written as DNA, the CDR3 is TGTGCCAGCAGCCCTTACTCCGGACTAGCGGGAGAAGAGACCCAGTACTTC. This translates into CASSPYSGLAGEETQYF.

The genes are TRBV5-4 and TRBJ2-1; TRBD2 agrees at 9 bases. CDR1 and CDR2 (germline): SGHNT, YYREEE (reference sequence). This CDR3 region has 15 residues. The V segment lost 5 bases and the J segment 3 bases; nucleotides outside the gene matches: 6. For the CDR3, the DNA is TGTGCCAGCAGATGGGGCGGGAGGGTCTACAATGAGCAGTTCTTC. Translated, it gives CASRWGGRVYNEQFF.

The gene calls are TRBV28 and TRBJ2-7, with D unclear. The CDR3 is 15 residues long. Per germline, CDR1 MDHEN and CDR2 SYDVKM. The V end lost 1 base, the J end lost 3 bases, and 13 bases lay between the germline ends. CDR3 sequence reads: CASSLFGQEIYEQYF. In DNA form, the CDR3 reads TGTGCCAGCAGTTTATTTGGCCAGGAAATCTACGAGCAGTACTTC. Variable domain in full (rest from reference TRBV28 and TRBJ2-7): DVKVTQSSRYLVKRTGEKVFLECVQDMDHENMFWYRQDPGLGLRLIYFSYDVKMKEKGDIPEGYSVSREKKERFSLILESASTNQTSMYLCASSLFGQEIYEQYFGPGTRLTVT.

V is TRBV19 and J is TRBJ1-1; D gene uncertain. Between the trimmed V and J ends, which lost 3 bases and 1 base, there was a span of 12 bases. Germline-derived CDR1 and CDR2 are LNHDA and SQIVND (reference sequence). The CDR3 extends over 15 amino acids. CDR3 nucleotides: TGTGCCAGTAGTATTTTTGGGTTTGGGAACACTGAAGCTTTCTTT. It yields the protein CASSIFGFGNTEAFF.

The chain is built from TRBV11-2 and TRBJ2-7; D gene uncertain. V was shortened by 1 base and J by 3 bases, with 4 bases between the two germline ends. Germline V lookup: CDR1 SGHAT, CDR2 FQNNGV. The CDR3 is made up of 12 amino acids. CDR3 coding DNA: TGTGCCAGCAGCTTAGGGGACTACGAGCAGTACTTC. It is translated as CASSLGDYEQYF.

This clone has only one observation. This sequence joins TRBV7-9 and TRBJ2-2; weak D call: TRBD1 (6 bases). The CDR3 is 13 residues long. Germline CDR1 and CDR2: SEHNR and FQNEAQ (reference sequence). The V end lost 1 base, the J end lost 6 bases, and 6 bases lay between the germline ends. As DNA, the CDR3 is TGTGCCAGCAGCTTAGAGGGGGCCGGGGAGCTGTTTTTT. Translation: CASSLEGAGELFF.